These 6 T cell receptor beta chains were sequenced from one sample in a study of blood T cell repertoires in COVID-19 (TCRdb year 2020). Library preparation used the immunoSEQ multiplex PCR assay. This immuneACCESS table, as held by TCRdb, lists in-frame sequences with V and J called but not all clones. Of the missing ones, under half trace to an unresolved V gene in checked studies; the others have no known cause. The sample has approximately 250,000 clones on record, less than 90% of them singletons. The ten largest make up approximately 2% of the sample. Source material: peripheral blood. Receptors originate from a man younger than 40 with active or convalescent COVID-19.

The chain joins TRBV5-4 to TRBJ2-2; 7 bases are shared with TRBD1. V lost 2 bases, J lost 11 bases, and 3 bases stayed unmatched. This CDR3 has 12 amino acids. Germline V gene data show CDR1 as SGHNT and CDR2 as YYREEE (reference sequence). The CDR3 DNA follows: TGTGCCAGCAGCTTAGGGGGCTTCGAGCTGTTTTTT. Residues: CASSLGGFELFF.

In its sample, this clone was seen a few times. This sequence joins TRBV5-1 and TRBJ1-2; D is unclear. The germline V gene encodes CDR1 SGHRS and CDR2 YFSETQ. Trimming left V 2 bases short and J 2 bases short, with 7 bases between. The CDR3 totals 13 residues. The CDR3 loop reads CASSFESNYGYTF. CDR3 nucleotides: TGCGCCAGCAGCTTTGAGTCGAACTATGGCTACACCTTC.

The V and J genes are TRBV7-2 and TRBJ2-1, with 8 bases fitting TRBD2. Per the germline V gene, CDR1 is SGHTA and CDR2 is FQGNSA. J gave up 8 bases and V 4 bases, and 7 bases lay outside the gene matches. The CDR3 length is 14 residues. CDR3 region: CASSSGGEGDEQFF. CDR3 nucleotides: TGTGCCAGCAGCTCCGGGGGGGAGGGGGATGAGCAGTTCTTC. The full variable domain, with the rest looked up from reference TRBV7-2 and TRBJ2-1, is GAGVSQSPSNKVTEKGKDVELRCDPISGHTALYWYRQSLGQGLEFLIYFQGNSAPDKSGLPSDRFSAERTGGSVSTLTIQRTQQEDSAVYLCASSSGGEGDEQFFGPGTRLTVL.

The rearrangement joins TRBV7-9 to TRBJ1-5, with 9 positions matching TRBD1. Per the germline V gene, CDR1 is SEHNR and CDR2 is FQNEAQ (reference sequence). The CDR3 covers 15 residues. Trimming at V came to 8 bases and at J to 4 bases, leaving 9 bases not matched to a gene. CDR3 coding DNA: TGTGCCAGCTCCGCCGGGGGGACAGGGAATCAGCCCCAGCATTTT. Residues: CASSAGGTGNQPQHF.

This chain uses TRBV6-4 with TRBJ1-5; D possibly corresponds to TRBD1 (6 bases). Germline lookup yields CDR1 MRHNA and CDR2 SNTAGT. The CDR3 totals 15 residues. V shed 0 bases and J shed 5 bases, with 11 bases lying between them. The CDR3 region has the DNA TGTGCCAGCAGTGACTCGTCGACAGGCCATCAGCCCCAGCATTTT. Translation gives CASSDSSTGHQPQHF.

The CDR3 loop reads CAWSGGSTDTQYF. The CDR3 DNA reads TGTGCCTGGAGTGGCGGAAGCACAGATACGCAGTATTTT. The chain joins TRBV30 to TRBJ2-3, with D uncertain. Trimming stripped 1 base from V and 0 bases from J, with 5 bases between. This CDR3 region has 13 residues. CDR1 and CDR2 from the germline V gene are GTSNPN and SVGIG (reference sequence).